This T cell receptor (beta chain) was documented in a study of cytomegalovirus exposure and HLA in healthy donors. Method: immunoSEQ multiplex PCR; TCRdb's copy keeps in-frame clones and lacks some. The table lists fewer than 200,000 clones, 86% of them singletons, with approximately 2.1% in the top ten. The clonotype was recovered from a woman aged 18-35 years in good health and CMV-seronegative. The sequenced sample was PBMCs.

The CDR3 nucleotides are TGTGCCAGCAGTGCCTCCGGGACAAGTACCTACAATGAGCAGTTCTTC. This translates into CASSASGTSTYNEQFF. The chain combines TRBV2 with TRBJ2-1, with D tentatively TRBD1 (6 bases). The CDR3 has 16 residues. The germline V gene has CDR1 SNHLY and CDR2 FYNNEI. The V end lost 4 bases, the J end lost 2 bases, and 15 bases lay between the germline ends.